The entry below gives a single T cell receptor beta chain sequence along with its context. It has no known antigen specificity. No quality values exist for individual bases; no much larger clone is one base distant. These data come from a study of T cell changes during pregnancy in multiple sclerosis (dated by TCRdb to between 2019 and 2020). Background for the entire study: The study examined how the T cell repertoire changed over the course of pregnancy in women with multiple sclerosis.

The library was made by the immunoSEQ multiplex PCR assay. TCRdb carries this immuneACCESS record with in-frame sequences only. Its versions omit some clonotypes, under half of them owing to an unresolved V gene in the studies checked, with the rest unexplained. This sample lists approximately 100,000 clones; 85% to 95% were detected once. The ten largest account for 3.5% to 4.5% of the sample. Measured from the cysteine to the phenylalanine, the CDR3 is 14 residues long. The read is trimmed to its CDR3 DNA, 42 bases read in frame from base 1. V lost 4 bases and J lost 6 bases, and the count of bases not matched to a germline gene is 4. Via the germline V gene, CDR1 is SGDLS and CDR2 YYNGEE.

Specimen: peripheral blood, collected in the first trimester of pregnancy. The rearrangement joined TRBV9 to TRBJ2-1, with 10 bases in between that match TRBD1. This TCR derives from a female donor with multiple sclerosis, enrolled in a pregnancy study. The CDR3 is CASSRDRGPNEQFF. The DNA reads TGTGCCAGCAGCCGGGACAGGGGACCCAATGAGCAGTTCTTC.